One sample yielded the 27 T cell receptor beta chains listed below, sequenced in a study of sequential checkpoint blockade in melanoma. Treatment here: randomized to nivolumab then ipilimumab (arm A) or the reverse (arm B). This table comes from immunoSEQ multiplex PCR, and its TCRdb copy is limited to in-frame clones, with some not included. The data contain 7,000 to 9,500 clones, around 24% of them singletons. The specimen comprised tumor tissue (inferred from file names), sampled from a patient given nivolumab and ipilimumab in sequence. Receptor source: a human donor with melanoma.

This clone was seen a few times. The chain employs TRBV6-8 and TRBJ1-1, with 7 bases matching TRBD1. CDR1 MNHGY and CDR2 SAAAGT come from the germline V gene. The CDR3 is 14 amino acids. V shed 5 bases, J shed 4 bases, and the junction held 7 bases outside the gene matches. CDR3 coding DNA: TGTGCCAGCAGTAGCCCGACAGGGCGCACTGAAGCTTTCTTT. Encoded protein: CASSSPTGRTEAFF.

This clone turned up a few times. This chain connects TRBV6-8 to TRBJ2-7; 12 nucleotides line up with TRBD1. The CDR3 sequence is 15 residues long. The V gene's germline CDR1 is MNHGY and CDR2 SAAAGT. Germline trimming cut 6 bases from V and 3 bases from J; bases unmatched to any gene: 6. In DNA, the CDR3 is TGTGCCAGCAGGAAGGGACAGGGGGCGGACTACGAGCAGTACTTC. It codes for CASRKGQGADYEQYF.

This clone was counted only a few times. V gene TRBV6-7 combines with J gene TRBJ2-1, with D unclear. TRBV6-7 is sorted into the ORF group, with uncertain function. The CDR3 is made up of 11 amino acids. The germline V and J ends were trimmed by 6 bases and 9 bases, with 9 bases remaining between them. In DNA form, the CDR3 reads TGTGCCAGCAGCCCCATGTTTGAGCAGTTCTTC. Its protein product is CASSPMFEQFF.

The chain recombines TRBV5-1 with TRBJ1-1, with a tentative D call TRBD1 (6 bases). The V end was cut by 4 bases, the J end by 3 bases, with 13 bases between. Per the germline V gene, CDR1 is SGHRS and CDR2 is YFSETQ. The CDR3 sequence is 14 residues long. CDR3 sequence (DNA): TGCGCCAGCAGCCAGGGGACGGAGGACACTGAAGCTTTCTTT. Translation: CASSQGTEDTEAFF.

This rearrangement joins TRBV5-1 to TRBJ1-1; 7 bases are shared with TRBD1. Germline CDR1 is SGHRS and CDR2 is YFSETQ. Germline trimming cut 0 bases from V and 4 bases from J; bases unmatched to any gene: 6. The length of the CDR3 is 15 residues. Written as DNA, the CDR3 is TGCGCCAGCAGCTTGGGAGGGGGCGGGGGCACTGAAGCTTTCTTT. Translated: CASSLGGGGGTEAFF.

V gene TRBV11-3 combines with J gene TRBJ2-7; TRBD2 matches at 8 bases. CDR1 is SGHNT and CDR2 is YENEEA in the germline V gene. This CDR3 has 15 residues. The trim removed 3 bases at V and 5 bases at J, leaving 9 bases unmatched. The CDR3 region has the DNA TGTGCCAGCAGCTTTTCTCTCCAGCGGGAGAACGAGCAGTACTTC. Encoded protein: CASSFSLQRENEQYF.

Notes on this clone: An end of the junction differs from the germline gene, which may be a read error. CDR3 loop: CASSPQGAGANVLTF. The CDR3 DNA reads TGTGCCAGCTCCCCACAGGGAGCCGGGGCCAACGTCCTGACTTTC. V gene TRBV18 combines with J gene TRBJ2-6, with D tentatively TRBD1 (6 bases). The CDR3 length is 15 residues. Germline V CDR1 and CDR2: KGHSH, LQKENI.

The J gene is TRBJ2-7, the V gene TRBV6-8; weak D call: TRBD1 (6 bases). CDR1 and CDR2 from the germline V gene are MNHGY and SAAAGT. Trimming cost V 3 bases and J 5 bases, with 14 bases left between them. The CDR3 is 14 residues long. CDR3 loop: CASSYGVAGDEQYF. CDR3 coding DNA: TGTGCCAGCAGTTATGGGGTAGCAGGGGACGAGCAGTACTTC.

This clone was seen only a few times. The V gene is TRBV11-3, the J gene TRBJ1-6, with D maybe TRBD1 (5 bases). V was pared by 5 bases and J by 9 bases, with 14 bases between. This CDR3 is built from 14 residues. Germline V gene data show CDR1 as SGHNT and CDR2 as YENEEA. The CDR3 here is CASSPTGGGSPLHF. The DNA of the CDR3 is TGTGCCAGCAGCCCCACGGGGGGTGGTTCACCCCTCCACTTT.

This clone is classed as medium-sized. The genes are TRBV28 and TRBJ2-7; D is perhaps TRBD1 (6 bases). This CDR3 has 17 residues. Trimming left V 4 bases short and J 3 bases short, with 22 bases between. In germline, CDR1 is MDHEN, CDR2 SYDVKM. CDR3 nucleotides: TGTGCCAGCAGTTCCAATATCCACGGGACAAGAAACTACGAGCAGTACTTC. It translates to CASSSNIHGTRNYEQYF.

V and J are TRBV11-3 and TRBJ2-3; TRBD2 matches 12 bases. CDR3 size: 16 residues. The J segment lost 6 bases and the V segment lost 3 bases, leaving 7 bases of the junction unmatched. The germline CDR1 and CDR2 sequences are SGHNT and YENEEA. CDR3 nucleotide sequence: TGTGCCAGCAGCTTGGATTTCCTAGCGGGGGGGGATACGCAGTATTTT. Encoded protein: CASSLDFLAGGDTQYF.

V and J are TRBV18 and TRBJ2-7, with TRBD1 matching 8 bases. CDR1 and CDR2 (germline): KGHSH, LQKENI. The length of the CDR3 is 17 residues. Trimming cost V 2 bases and J 2 bases; bases outside gene matches: 11. The CDR3 here is CASSPIRGDRTPYEQYF. The CDR3 bases are TGTGCCAGCTCACCAATAAGGGGGGACAGGACCCCCTACGAGCAGTACTTC.

This clone has more than one count but fewer than ten. V and J are TRBV6-8 and TRBJ2-7; TRBD1 aligns across 8 bases. Germline values: CDR1 MNHGY, CDR2 SAAAGT. The J segment lost 0 bases and the V segment lost 2 bases, leaving 3 bases of the junction unmatched. This CDR3 is built from 15 residues. The DNA for the CDR3 is TGTGCCAGCAGTTACCGGACAGGGAACTCCTACGAGCAGTACTTC. Protein product: CASSYRTGNSYEQYF.

This clone was detected many times. The V call is TRBV6-8, the J call TRBJ1-2; TRBD1 agrees at 12 bases. The germline gives CDR1 MNHGY, CDR2 SAAAGT. The CDR3 extends over 15 amino acids. The ends lost 6 bases at V and 5 bases at J; junction bases unmatched: 7. The DNA of the CDR3 is TGTGCCAGCAGAACCGGGACAGGGGGCAAGTATGGCTACACCTTC. Protein product: CASRTGTGGKYGYTF.

The V and J genes are TRBV6-8 and TRBJ2-2, with a possible D match to TRBD1 (5 bases). Germline CDR1 and CDR2: MNHGY and SAAAGT. The CDR3 has 12 amino acids. The V end was cut by 10 bases, the J end by 1 base, with 7 bases between. As DNA, the CDR3 is TGTGCCATCAGGGAGAACACCGGGGAGCTGTTTTTT. Protein sequence: CAIRENTGELFF.

This clone has a handful of counts. This rearrangement joins TRBV11-3 to TRBJ2-7, with a weak D call TRBD1 (5 bases). The CDR3 has 15 amino acids. V gave up 0 bases and J gave up 6 bases, with 15 bases separating them. Germline assignment: CDR1 SGHNT and CDR2 YENEEA. CDR3 protein: CASSLDSPGLGEQYF. CDR3 nucleotides: TGTGCCAGCAGCTTAGATTCACCAGGGCTCGGCGAGCAGTACTTC.

V is TRBV5-1 and J is TRBJ2-1, with 11 bases aligning to TRBD2. Trimming at V came to 4 bases and at J to 7 bases, leaving 10 bases not matched to a gene. The CDR3 consists of 16 residues. Germline V gene sequence: CDR1 SGHRS, CDR2 YFSETQ. CDR3 residues: CASSLGSGRASNEQFF. The CDR3 coding sequence is TGCGCCAGCAGCCTCGGTAGCGGGAGGGCCTCAAATGAGCAGTTCTTC.

Note on this clone: Mismatch with germline at one junction end may stem from a read error. V usage is TRBV4-1 and J usage is TRBJ1-6, with D unclear. This CDR3 is 13 amino acids long. Germline assignment: CDR1 MGHRA and CDR2 YSYEKL. CDR3 sequence reads: CASSKDPNSPLHF. CDR3 sequence (DNA): TGCGCCAGCAGCAAAGACCCTAATTCACCCCTCCACTTT.

In its sample, this clone was seen a few times. This chain links TRBV6-8 with TRBJ1-2, with D perhaps TRBD1 (6 bases). This CDR3 is built from 14 residues. The germline V gene has CDR1 MNHGY and CDR2 SAAAGT. V lost 2 bases, J lost 1 base, and 8 bases lay in between. In DNA form, the CDR3 reads TGTGCCAGCAGTTACGTGGGACATAACTATGGCTACACCTTC. Translating it yields CASSYVGHNYGYTF.

The V and J genes are TRBV11-3 and TRBJ2-3, with 7 bases matching TRBD2. The V gene end was trimmed by 1 base and the J gene end by 1 base; junction bases not matched to a gene: 2. CDR3 length: 15 amino acids. Germline V gene data show CDR1 as SGHNT and CDR2 as YENEEA. CDR3 protein: CASSLVAGRTDTQYF. In DNA form, the CDR3 reads TGTGCCAGCAGCTTAGTAGCGGGTCGCACAGATACGCAGTATTTT.

This clone turned up a few times. This rearrangement joins TRBV28 to TRBJ1-5; D possibly corresponds to TRBD1 (5 bases). This CDR3 spans 14 amino acids. Germline CDR1 and CDR2: MDHEN and SYDVKM. The V end lost 7 bases, the J end lost 6 bases, and 16 bases lay between the germline ends. CDR3 loop: CASTLGGLGQPQHF. CDR3 nucleotide sequence: TGTGCCAGCACCCTGGGGGGATTGGGTCAGCCCCAGCATTTT.

This clone turned up a few times. This rearrangement joins TRBV28 to TRBJ1-5; D is unclear. Germline V CDR1 and CDR2: MDHEN, SYDVKM. V lost 4 bases to trimming and J lost 0 bases, with 7 bases between them. The CDR3 loop spans 14 amino acids. The CDR3 region is CASSSIDSNQPQHF. In DNA, the CDR3 is TGTGCCAGCAGTTCGATAGATAGCAATCAGCCCCAGCATTTT.

By sample share, this clone is medium-sized. The rearrangement links TRBV11-3 to TRBJ2-2; D unclear. The CDR3 length is 14 residues. The germline V gene has CDR1 SGHNT and CDR2 YENEEA. The germline V and J ends were trimmed by 1 base and 7 bases, with 10 bases remaining between them. The CDR3 DNA sequence: TGTGCCAGCAGCTTAGGAGGTGGGATCGGGGAGCTGTTTTTT. Translated, it gives CASSLGGGIGELFF.

This clone was recorded a few times. The chain uses TRBV4-1 and TRBJ2-2, with 7 bases that match TRBD2. CDR3 size: 17 residues. V lost 4 bases, J lost 0 bases, and 8 bases stayed unmatched. Germline CDR1 is MGHRA and CDR2 is YSYEKL. Here the CDR3 reads CASSLSLRGTNTGELFF. CDR3 nucleotides: TGCGCCAGCAGCCTAAGTTTGCGGGGGACGAACACCGGGGAGCTGTTTTTT.

This chain joins TRBV28 and TRBJ2-7; D is perhaps TRBD1 (6 bases). Germline values: CDR1 MDHEN, CDR2 SYDVKM. Deletions cut 6 bases from V and 3 bases from J, with 24 bases between. CDR3 length: 17 residues. The CDR3: CASSRASLQGWIYEQYF. The DNA for the CDR3 is TGTGCCAGCAGCCGAGCATCCCTACAGGGTTGGATCTACGAGCAGTACTTC.

This clone was picked up a small number of times. The read halts 1 residue ahead of the CDR3 end, with the missing end drawn from the germline J gene. The V call is TRBV10-3, the J call TRBJ2-3; 11 bases map to TRBD1. The CDR3 consists of 17 residues. Germline V gene lookup returns CDR1 ENHRY and CDR2 SYGVKD. Trimming at V came to 0 bases and at J to 5 bases, leaving 7 bases not matched to a gene. The sequenced part of the CDR3 DNA is TGTGCCATCAGTGAGTCGGACAGGGGGCTAGCGGGAGATACGCAGTAT. It yields the protein CAISESDRGLAGDTQY. The full CDR3 protein reads CAISESDRGLAGDTQYF.

This sequence joins TRBV10-3 and TRBJ2-1; TRBD1 aligns across 7 bases. Trimming took 2 bases from V and 0 from J; bases not matched to a gene: 4. The CDR3 runs 16 residues. Germline V lookup: CDR1 ENHRY, CDR2 SYGVKD. The DNA for the CDR3 is TGTGCCATCAGTGAGCGGACAGGTAGCTCCTACAATGAGCAGTTCTTC. This gives the protein CAISERTGSSYNEQFF.